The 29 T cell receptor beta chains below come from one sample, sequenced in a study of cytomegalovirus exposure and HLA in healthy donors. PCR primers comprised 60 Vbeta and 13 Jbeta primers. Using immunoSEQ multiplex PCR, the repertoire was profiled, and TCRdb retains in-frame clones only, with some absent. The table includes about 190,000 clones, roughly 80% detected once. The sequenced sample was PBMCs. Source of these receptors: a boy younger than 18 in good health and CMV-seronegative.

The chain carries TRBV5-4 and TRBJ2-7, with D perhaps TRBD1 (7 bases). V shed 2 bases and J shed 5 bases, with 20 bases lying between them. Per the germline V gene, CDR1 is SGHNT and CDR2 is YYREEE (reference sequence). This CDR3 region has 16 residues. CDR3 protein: CASSLGGIWQGDEQYF. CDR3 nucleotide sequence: TGTGCCAGCAGCTTAGGGGGGATATGGCAGGGGGACGAGCAGTACTTC.

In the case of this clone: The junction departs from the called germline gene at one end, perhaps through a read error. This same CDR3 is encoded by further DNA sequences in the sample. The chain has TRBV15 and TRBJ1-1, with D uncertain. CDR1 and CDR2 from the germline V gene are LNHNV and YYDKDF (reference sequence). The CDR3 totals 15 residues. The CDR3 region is CATSQSRLVNTEAFF. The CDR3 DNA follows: TGTGCCACCAGCCAGTCGCGGTTGGTGAATACTGAAGCTTTCTTT.

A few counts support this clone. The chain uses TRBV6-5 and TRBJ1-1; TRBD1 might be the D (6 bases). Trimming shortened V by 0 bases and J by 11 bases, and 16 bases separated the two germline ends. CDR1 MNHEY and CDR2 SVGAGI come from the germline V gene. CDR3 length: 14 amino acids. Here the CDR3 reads CASSYSDSQGEAFF. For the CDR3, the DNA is TGTGCCAGCAGTTACTCGGACAGCCAGGGAGAGGCTTTCTTT.

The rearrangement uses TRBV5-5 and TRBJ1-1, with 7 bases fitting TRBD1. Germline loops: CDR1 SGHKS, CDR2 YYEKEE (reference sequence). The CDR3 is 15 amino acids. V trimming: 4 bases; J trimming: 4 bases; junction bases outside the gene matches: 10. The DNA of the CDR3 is TGTGCCAGCAGCGTAACACAGGGGACGGTCACTGAAGCTTTCTTT. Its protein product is CASSVTQGTVTEAFF.

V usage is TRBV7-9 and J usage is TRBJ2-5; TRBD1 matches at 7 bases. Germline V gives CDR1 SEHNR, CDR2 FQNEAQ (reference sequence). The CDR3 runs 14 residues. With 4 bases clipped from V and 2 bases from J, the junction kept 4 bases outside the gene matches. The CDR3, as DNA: TGTGCCAGCAGCTCCTGGGACAGACAAGAGACCCAGTACTTC. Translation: CASSSWDRQETQYF.

CDR3 DNA sequence: TGTGCCAGCAGCGAAGGGGACAGGGCTGGGCAAGAGACCCAGTACTTC. Amino acids: CASSEGDRAGQETQYF. This rearrangement joins TRBV7-2 to TRBJ2-5; 9 nucleotides line up with TRBD1. CDR3 length equals 16 residues. Trimming at V came to 5 bases and at J to 2 bases, leaving 9 bases not matched to a gene. Germline V lookup: CDR1 SGHTA, CDR2 FQGNSA.

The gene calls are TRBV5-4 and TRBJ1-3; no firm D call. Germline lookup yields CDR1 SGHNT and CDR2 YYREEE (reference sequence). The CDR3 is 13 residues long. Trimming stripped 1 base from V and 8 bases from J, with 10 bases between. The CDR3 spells CASSLSIQDTIYF. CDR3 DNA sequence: TGTGCCAGCAGCTTGAGTATCCAGGACACCATATATTTT.

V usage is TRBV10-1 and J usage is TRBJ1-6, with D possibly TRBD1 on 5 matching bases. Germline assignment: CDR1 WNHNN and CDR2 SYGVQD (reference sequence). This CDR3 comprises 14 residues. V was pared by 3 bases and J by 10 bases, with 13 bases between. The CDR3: CASSDGQGGSPLHF. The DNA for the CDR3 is TGCGCCAGCAGTGACGGGCAGGGAGGCTCACCCCTCCACTTT.

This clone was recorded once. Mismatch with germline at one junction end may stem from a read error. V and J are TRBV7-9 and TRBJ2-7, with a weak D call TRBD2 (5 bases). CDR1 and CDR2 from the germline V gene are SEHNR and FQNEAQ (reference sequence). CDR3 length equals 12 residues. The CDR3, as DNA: TGTTCCAGCTCGAGGGTTACCTACGAGCAGTACTTC. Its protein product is CSSSRVTYEQYF.

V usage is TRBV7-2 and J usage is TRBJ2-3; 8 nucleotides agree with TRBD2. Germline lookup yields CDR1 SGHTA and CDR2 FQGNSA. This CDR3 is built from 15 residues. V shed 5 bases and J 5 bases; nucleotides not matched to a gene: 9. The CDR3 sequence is CASSPGLAGGDTQYF. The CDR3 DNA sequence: TGTGCCAGCAGCCCTGGACTGGCGGGAGGAGATACGCAGTATTTT.

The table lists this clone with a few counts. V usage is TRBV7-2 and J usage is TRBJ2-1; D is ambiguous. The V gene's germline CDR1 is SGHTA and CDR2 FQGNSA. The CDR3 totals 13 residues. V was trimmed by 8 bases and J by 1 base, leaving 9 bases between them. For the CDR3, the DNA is TGTGCCAGCTCTCAGTTTTCCTACAATGAGCAGTTCTTC. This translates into CASSQFSYNEQFF.

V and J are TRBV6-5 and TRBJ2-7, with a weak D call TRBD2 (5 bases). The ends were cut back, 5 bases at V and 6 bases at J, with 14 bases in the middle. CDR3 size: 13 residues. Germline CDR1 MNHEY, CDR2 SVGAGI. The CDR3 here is CASSPRRAVEQYF. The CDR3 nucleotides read TGTGCCAGCAGTCCCCGGCGGGCTGTCGAGCAGTACTTC.

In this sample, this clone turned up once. Written as DNA, the CDR3 is TGTGCCAGCAGTTACGGGGGACAATTAGAGACCCAGTACTTC. Its protein is CASSYGGQLETQYF. The chain is built from TRBV6-5 and TRBJ2-5; a weak D match, TRBD1 (6 bases). This CDR3 is 14 amino acids long. CDR1 and CDR2 (germline): MNHEY, SVGAGI. V was trimmed by 2 bases and J by 4 bases, leaving 11 bases between them.

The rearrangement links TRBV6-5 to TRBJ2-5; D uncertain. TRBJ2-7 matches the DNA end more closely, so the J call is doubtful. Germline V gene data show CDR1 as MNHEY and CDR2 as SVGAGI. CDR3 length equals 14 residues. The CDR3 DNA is TGTGCCAGCAGTTACTCGAAACTACTCTACGAGCAGTACTTC. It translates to CASSYSKLLYEQYF.

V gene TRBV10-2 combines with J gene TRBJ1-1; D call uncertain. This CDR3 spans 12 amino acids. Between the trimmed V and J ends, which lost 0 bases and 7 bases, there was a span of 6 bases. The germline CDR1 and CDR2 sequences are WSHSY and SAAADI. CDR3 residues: CASSESLSEAFF. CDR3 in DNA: TGCGCCAGCAGTGAGTCCCTTAGTGAAGCTTTCTTT.

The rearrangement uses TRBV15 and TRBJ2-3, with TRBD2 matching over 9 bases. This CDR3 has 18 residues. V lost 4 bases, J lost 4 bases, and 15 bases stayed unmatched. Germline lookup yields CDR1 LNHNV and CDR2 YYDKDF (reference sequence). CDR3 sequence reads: CATSNLLAGGSPPDTQYF. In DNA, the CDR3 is TGTGCCACCAGCAATTTACTAGCGGGCGGTTCCCCTCCAGATACGCAGTATTTT.

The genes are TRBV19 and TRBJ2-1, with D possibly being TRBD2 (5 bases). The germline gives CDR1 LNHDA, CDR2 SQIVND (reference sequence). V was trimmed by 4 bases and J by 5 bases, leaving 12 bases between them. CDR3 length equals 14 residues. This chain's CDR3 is CASSRGGQNNEQFF. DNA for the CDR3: TGTGCCAGTAGTAGAGGCGGGCAAAACAATGAGCAGTTCTTC.

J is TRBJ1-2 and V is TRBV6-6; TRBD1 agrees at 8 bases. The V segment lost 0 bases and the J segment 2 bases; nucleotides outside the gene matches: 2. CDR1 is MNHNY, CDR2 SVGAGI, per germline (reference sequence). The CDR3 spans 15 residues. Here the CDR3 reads CASSYSQGANYGYTF. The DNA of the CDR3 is TGTGCCAGCAGTTACTCGCAGGGGGCAAACTATGGCTACACCTTC.

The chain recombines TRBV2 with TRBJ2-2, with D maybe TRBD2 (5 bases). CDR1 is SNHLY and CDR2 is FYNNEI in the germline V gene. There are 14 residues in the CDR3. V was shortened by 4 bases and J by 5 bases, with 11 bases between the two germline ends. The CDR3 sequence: CASSGWGVTGELFF. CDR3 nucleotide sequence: TGTGCCAGCAGTGGTTGGGGAGTGACCGGGGAGCTGTTTTTT. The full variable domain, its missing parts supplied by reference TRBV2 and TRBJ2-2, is EPEVTQTPSHQVTQMGQEVILRCVPISNHLYFYWYRQILGQKVEFLVSFYNNEISEKSEIFDDQFSVERPDGSNFTLKIRSTKLEDSAMYFCASSGWGVTGELFFGEGSRLTVL.

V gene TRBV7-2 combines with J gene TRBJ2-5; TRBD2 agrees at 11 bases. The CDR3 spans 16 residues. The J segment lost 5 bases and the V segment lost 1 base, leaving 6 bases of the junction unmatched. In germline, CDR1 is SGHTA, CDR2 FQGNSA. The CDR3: CASSLEPSGGLETQYF. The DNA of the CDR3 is TGTGCCAGCAGCTTAGAGCCTAGCGGGGGGCTGGAGACCCAGTACTTC.

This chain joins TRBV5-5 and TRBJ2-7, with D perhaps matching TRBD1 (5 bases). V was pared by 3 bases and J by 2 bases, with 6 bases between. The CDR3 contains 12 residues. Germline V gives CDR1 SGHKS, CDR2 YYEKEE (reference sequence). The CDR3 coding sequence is TGTGCCAGCAGCTGGGGCGCCTACGAGCAGTACTTC. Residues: CASSWGAYEQYF.

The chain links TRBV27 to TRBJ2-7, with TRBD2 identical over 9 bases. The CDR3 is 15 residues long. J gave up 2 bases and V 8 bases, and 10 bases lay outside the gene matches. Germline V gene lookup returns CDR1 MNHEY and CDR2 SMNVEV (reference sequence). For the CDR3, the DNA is TGTGCCAGCGGCGGGAGGGCCAGGACGCCCTACGAGCAGTACTTC. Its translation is CASGGRARTPYEQYF.

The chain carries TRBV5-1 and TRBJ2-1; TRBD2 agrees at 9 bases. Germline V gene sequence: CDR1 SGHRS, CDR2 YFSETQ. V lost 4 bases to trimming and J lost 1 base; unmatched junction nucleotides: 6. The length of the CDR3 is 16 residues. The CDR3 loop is CASSGGLAPSYNEQFF. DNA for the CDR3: TGCGCCAGCAGCGGCGGACTAGCGCCGTCCTACAATGAGCAGTTCTTC.

Here the CDR3 DNA reads TGTGCCAGCTCACGGGGCGGAGAAAGGGAGACCCAGTACTTC. As protein: CASSRGGERETQYF. J is TRBJ2-5 and V is TRBV18; D may be TRBD1 (5 bases). V lost 4 bases to trimming and J lost 5 bases, with 14 bases between them. The length of the CDR3 is 14 residues. CDR1 is KGHSH, CDR2 LQKENI, per germline.

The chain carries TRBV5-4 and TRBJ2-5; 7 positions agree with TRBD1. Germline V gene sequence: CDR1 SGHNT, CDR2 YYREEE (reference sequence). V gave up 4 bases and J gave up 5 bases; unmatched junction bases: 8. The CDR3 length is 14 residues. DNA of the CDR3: TGTGCCAGCAGCGGGGCCAGGGGGACGGAGACCCAGTACTTC. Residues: CASSGARGTETQYF. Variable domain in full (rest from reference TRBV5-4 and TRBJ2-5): ETGVTQSPTHLIKTRGQQVTLRCSSQSGHNTVSWYQQALGQGPQFIFQYYREEENGRGNFPPRFSGLQFPNYSSELNVNALELDDSALYLCASSGARGTETQYFGPGTRLLVL.

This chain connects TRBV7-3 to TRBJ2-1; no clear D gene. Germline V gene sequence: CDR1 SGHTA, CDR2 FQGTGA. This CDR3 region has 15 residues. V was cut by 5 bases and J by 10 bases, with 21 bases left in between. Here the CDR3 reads CASSLARLPVEEQFF. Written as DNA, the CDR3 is TGTGCCAGCAGCCTCGCGCGGCTGCCCGTGGAGGAGCAGTTCTTC.

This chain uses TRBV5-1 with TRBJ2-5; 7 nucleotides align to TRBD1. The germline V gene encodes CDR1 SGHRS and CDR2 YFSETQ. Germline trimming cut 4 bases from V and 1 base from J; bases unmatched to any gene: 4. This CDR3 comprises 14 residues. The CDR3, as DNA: TGCGCCAGCAGCCCCGGGACAGCCCAAGAGACCCAGTACTTC. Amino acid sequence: CASSPGTAQETQYF.

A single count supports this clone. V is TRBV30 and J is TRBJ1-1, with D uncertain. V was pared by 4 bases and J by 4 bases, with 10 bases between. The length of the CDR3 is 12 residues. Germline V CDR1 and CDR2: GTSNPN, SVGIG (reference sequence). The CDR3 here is CAWIPGGTEAFF. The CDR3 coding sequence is TGTGCCTGGATTCCCGGCGGCACTGAAGCTTTCTTT.

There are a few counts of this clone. The CDR3 bases are TGTGCCAGCAGCTTAGAGGGACAGGGTATTAGCGGCTACACCTTC. This gives the protein CASSLEGQGISGYTF. This rearrangement joins TRBV13 to TRBJ1-2, with 9 bases matching TRBD1. This CDR3 comprises 15 residues. CDR1 and CDR2 (germline): PRHDT, FYEKMQ (reference sequence). V was pared by 1 base and J by 8 bases, with 8 bases of the junction left unmatched.